These 20 T cell receptor beta chains share one sample of origin, sequenced in a study of blood T cell repertoires in COVID-19. Generated by immunoSEQ multiplex PCR, the TCRdb table keeps only in-frame clones and is missing some. The repertoire holds over 80,000 clones, with more than 70% as singletons. Sequencing was performed on peripheral blood. The origin of the receptors is a woman in her sixties or seventies with acute or convalescent COVID-19.

This rearrangement joins TRBV6-5 to TRBJ2-7, with D maybe TRBD1 (6 bases). The CDR3 extends over 14 amino acids. The ends were cut back, 2 bases at V and 5 bases at J, with 13 bases in the middle. Germline CDR1 is MNHEY and CDR2 is SVGAGI. The DNA for the CDR3 is TGTGCCAGCAGTTACCGCGCCCAGGGGCACGAGCAGTACTTC. This encodes CASSYRAQGHEQYF.

The rearrangement joins TRBV27 to TRBJ1-2, with D unclear. CDR1 and CDR2 (germline): MNHEY, SMNVEV (reference sequence). Trimming shortened V by 4 bases and J by 8 bases, and 17 bases separated the two germline ends. The CDR3 consists of 14 residues. As DNA, the CDR3 is TGTGCCAGCAGTTCCGGGTCAGAGATCGGCGGCTACACCTTC. Translation: CASSSGSEIGGYTF.

The gene calls are TRBV11-2 and TRBJ2-3; the D gene is possibly TRBD2 (5 bases). Germline CDR1 is SGHAT and CDR2 is FQNNGV. Trimming removed 7 bases from V and 0 bases from J, with 17 bases in between. The CDR3 is 16 residues long. CDR3 in amino acids: CASKKRADSSTDTQYF. The CDR3 DNA is TGTGCCAGCAAAAAACGAGCGGACTCTAGCACAGATACGCAGTATTTT. The whole variable domain, remainder taken from reference TRBV11-2 and TRBJ2-3, is EAGVAQSPRYKIIEKRQSVAFWCNPISGHATLYWYQQILGQGPKLLIQFQNNGVVDDSQLPKDRFSAERLKGVDSTLKIQPAKLEDSAVYLCASKKRADSSTDTQYFGPGTRLTVL.

The chain has TRBV9 and TRBJ2-1; D unresolved. Germline V CDR1 and CDR2: SGDLS, YYNGEE. Trimming took off 4 bases at V and 4 bases at J, with 12 bases between the two ends. The length of the CDR3 is 14 residues. The CDR3 nucleotides are TGTGCCAGCAGCAATACAATGAGGTACAATGAGCAGTTCTTC. Translating it yields CASSNTMRYNEQFF.

Turning to this clone: At the DNA level, this CDR3 is encoded by other sequences in the same sample as well. The V call is TRBV4-3, the J call TRBJ1-3; a possible D gene is TRBD1 (6 bases). The germline gives CDR1 LGHNA, CDR2 YSLEER. The CDR3 runs 16 residues. V dropped 2 bases and J dropped 0 bases, with 11 bases sitting between them. The CDR3 protein is CASSQSTGSSGNTIYF. The CDR3 region has the DNA TGCGCCAGCAGCCAATCTACAGGGAGCTCTGGAAACACCATATATTTT.

This chain connects TRBV11-3 to TRBJ2-1; 10 nucleotides agree with TRBD1. The CDR3 covers 14 residues. Germline V lookup: CDR1 SGHNT, CDR2 YENEEA. Trimming removed 6 bases from V and 8 bases from J; junction bases left unmatched: 7. The CDR3 coding sequence is TGTGCCAGCAGTCGGGGACAGGGGACACATGAGCAGTTCTTC. Encoded protein: CASSRGQGTHEQFF.

The genes are TRBV9 and TRBJ2-3; D gene uncertain. Trimming stripped 2 bases from V and 1 base from J, with 8 bases between. CDR3 size: 14 residues. Per germline, CDR1 SGDLS and CDR2 YYNGEE. The CDR3 is CASSVASRTDTQYF. The CDR3 bases are TGTGCCAGCAGCGTCGCGAGCCGCACAGATACGCAGTATTTT.

This sequence joins TRBV11-2 and TRBJ1-4; 7 bases are shared with TRBD1. CDR1 SGHAT and CDR2 FQNNGV come from the germline V gene. The CDR3 is made up of 12 amino acids. V lost 6 bases and J lost 8; bases outside the gene matches: 3. The chain's CDR3 is CASRGTAEKLFF. As DNA, the CDR3 is TGTGCCAGCAGGGGGACAGCCGAAAAACTGTTTTTT.

The CDR3 protein is CASSHLRNTEAFF. The CDR3 DNA is TGTGCCAGCAGCCACCTCAGGAACACTGAAGCTTTCTTT. J is TRBJ1-1 and V is TRBV14; D ambiguous. The V gene's germline CDR1 is SGHDN and CDR2 FVKESK. V dropped 3 bases and J dropped 1 base, with 6 bases sitting between them. The CDR3 covers 13 residues.

The chain uses TRBV5-1 and TRBJ1-1; D is unclear. Germline CDR1 is SGHRS and CDR2 is YFSETQ. V was pared by 1 base and J by 6 bases, with 13 bases between. The CDR3 totals 14 residues. As DNA, the CDR3 is TGCGCCAGCAGCTTGTCTGTCGTAGCCCCTGAAGCTTTCTTT. It is translated as CASSLSVVAPEAFF.

This clone was counted a few times. CDR3 bases: TGTGCCAGCAGTTATGATGGAGGGAACGCCTACGAGCAGTACTTC. Protein sequence: CASSYDGGNAYEQYF. The genes are TRBV6-5 and TRBJ2-7, with D perhaps matching TRBD2 (6 bases). V shed 3 bases and J shed 2 bases, with 14 bases lying between them. Germline V gene sequence: CDR1 MNHEY, CDR2 SVGAGI. CDR3 length equals 15 residues.

A single count supports this clone. The rearrangement uses TRBV11-3 and TRBJ2-3, with a tentative D call TRBD2 (5 bases). The length of the CDR3 is 16 residues. Germline assignment: CDR1 SGHNT and CDR2 YENEEA. V was shortened by 6 bases and J by 2 bases, with 18 bases between the two germline ends. CDR3 protein: CASSPFEAGHTDTQYF. DNA for the CDR3: TGTGCCAGCAGTCCTTTCGAGGCGGGCCACACAGATACGCAGTATTTT.

This chain uses TRBV9 with TRBJ2-4; 10 nucleotides agree with TRBD1. There are 15 residues in the CDR3. With V trimmed by 4 bases and J by 5 bases, 6 bases remained unmatched. Per germline, CDR1 SGDLS and CDR2 YYNGEE. The CDR3 nucleotides are TGTGCCAGCAGCTCCTTCGGGACAGGGGAAAACATTCAGTACTTC. Amino acid sequence: CASSSFGTGENIQYF.

The rearrangement joins TRBV11-3 to TRBJ2-1; 10 nucleotides agree with TRBD2. Germline lookup yields CDR1 SGHNT and CDR2 YENEEA. The ends lost 3 bases at V and 6 bases at J; junction bases unmatched: 5. CDR3 size: 15 residues. The CDR3 DNA sequence: TGTGCCAGCAGCTTCTCTAGCGGGAGCATCAATGAGCAGTTCTTC. As protein: CASSFSSGSINEQFF.

The gene calls are TRBV18 and TRBJ2-3; D remains unclear. The V and J ends lost 3 bases and 2 bases respectively, with 18 bases between them. This CDR3 spans 17 amino acids. In germline, CDR1 is KGHSH, CDR2 LQKENI. The CDR3 region is CASSPLRVAVSTDTQYF. The DNA of the CDR3 is TGTGCCAGCTCACCCTTACGGGTGGCTGTCTCCACAGATACGCAGTATTTT.

This clone was seen once. V and J are TRBV7-9 and TRBJ2-1; TRBD2 matches 7 bases. In germline, CDR1 is SEHNR, CDR2 FQNEAQ (reference sequence). The CDR3 consists of 17 residues. J lost 3 bases, V lost 5 bases, and 13 bases had no gene match. Here the CDR3 reads CASSPKPRLAVYNEQFF. The CDR3 nucleotides are TGTGCCAGCAGCCCTAAACCTCGGCTAGCGGTCTACAATGAGCAGTTCTTC.

The chain couples TRBV6-6 to TRBJ2-7; weak D call: TRBD2 (6 bases). CDR1 is MNHNY and CDR2 is SVGAGI in the germline V gene (reference sequence). The CDR3 contains 13 residues. Trimming cost V 7 bases and J 7 bases, with 17 bases left between them. As DNA, the CDR3 is TGTGCCAGCACTCCAACGGGAGTGGGAGAGCAGTACTTC. This translates into CASTPTGVGEQYF.

This chain links TRBV7-8 with TRBJ1-1, with unresolved D. Per germline, CDR1 SGHVS and CDR2 FQNEAQ. V was pared by 5 bases and J by 2 bases, with 12 bases between. This CDR3 region has 14 residues. CDR3 loop: CASSGPQINTEAFF. DNA for the CDR3: TGTGCCAGCAGCGGCCCACAGATAAACACTGAAGCTTTCTTT.

This clone was picked up a small number of times. J is TRBJ2-5 and V is TRBV30; D perhaps matches TRBD2 (5 bases). The CDR3 loop spans 12 amino acids. Trimming pared 0 bases from V and 8 bases from J, leaving 10 bases between. Germline V lookup: CDR1 GTSNPN, CDR2 SVGIG (reference sequence). The CDR3 nucleotides read TGTGCCTGGAGTGTACTAGGCGTTACCCAGTACTTC. Translation gives CAWSVLGVTQYF.

The chain joins TRBV11-3 to TRBJ2-2; 10 nucleotides align to TRBD1. Germline V gene lookup returns CDR1 SGHNT and CDR2 YENEEA. V trimming: 5 bases; J trimming: 7 bases; junction bases outside the gene matches: 10. The CDR3 runs 16 residues. The CDR3 protein is CASSGPGQGYGGELFF. The CDR3 bases are TGTGCCAGCAGCGGGCCGGGACAGGGGTATGGCGGGGAGCTGTTTTTT.